The source of this T cell receptor (beta chain) is a study of T-cell memory formation after mild COVID-19. Trimming shortened V by 5 bases and J by 1 base, and 12 bases separated the two germline ends. The CDR3 has 15 residues. From germline, CDR1 is SGHRS and CDR2 YFSETQ. Study conclusions and caveats: Clones that contracted clustered mainly in CM and EM if CD4+ and in EMRA if CD8+. Researchers could not confirm that second-wave clones peaking on day 37 targeted SARS-CoV-2. CD4+ bias marked clones expanding day 15 to 37, unlike balanced contracting clones.

As concerns this clonotype: Antigen unknown.

The authors produced TCR alpha and TCR beta cDNA libraries with sample barcodes and UMIs by 5'RACE using constant-segment primers. A single record per CDR3 protein comes from TCRdb applying MiXCR to the 5' RACE reads. The table shows 400,000 to 500,000 distinct CDR3 sequences, with more than 20% occurring only once. This TCR derives from an adult woman who had mild COVID-19 (a few samples of this study predate the infection). Cell type and time point are not known. The chain recombines TRBV5-1 with TRBJ2-2; maybe TRBD2 (6 bases). Material for sequencing was PBMCs or a T cell subset sorted from them (not recorded which). CDR3 amino acids: CASRFRDLNTGELFF. DNA for the CDR3: TGCGCCAGCAGATTCCGGGACTTGAACACCGGGGAGCTGTTTTTT.